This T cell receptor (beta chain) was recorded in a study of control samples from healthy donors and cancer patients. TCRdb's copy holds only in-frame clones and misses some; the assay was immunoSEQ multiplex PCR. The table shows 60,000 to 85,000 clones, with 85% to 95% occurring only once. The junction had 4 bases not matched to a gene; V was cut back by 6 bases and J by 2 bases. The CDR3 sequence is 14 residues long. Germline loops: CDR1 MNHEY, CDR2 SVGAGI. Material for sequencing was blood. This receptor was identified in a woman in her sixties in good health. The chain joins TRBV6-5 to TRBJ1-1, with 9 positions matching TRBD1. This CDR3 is CASRGQGLNTEAFF. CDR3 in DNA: TGTGCCAGCAGGGGACAGGGCTTAAACACTGAAGCTTTCTTT.